This entry describes one T cell receptor (beta chain). Only in-frame clones appear in the TCRdb table, and some are missing; sequencing was by immunoSEQ multiplex PCR. This repertoire shows some 250,000 clones, around 93% found once; its top ten account for 0.95% to 1.5%. V gave up 5 bases and J gave up 4 bases, with 14 bases separating them. Germline V gene lookup returns CDR1 SGHTA and CDR2 FQGNSA. The CDR3 runs 14 residues. The sample comes from a study of blood T cell repertoires in COVID-19. Background on the study: T cells, B-cell-depleted T cells, or PBMCs supplied cDNA or gDNA.

Everyone who took part was roughly 18 to 95 years old, and they came from roughly 25 US areas. The chain employs TRBV7-2 and TRBJ2-5; TRBD2 is a possible D gene (6 bases). The receptor was derived from a human donor in a cohort exposed to, infected with or recovered from COVID-19 (not recorded which). The donor label of this sample is uncertain. The sequencing sample was made of PBMCs or T cells enriched from blood (not recorded which). CDR3 DNA sequence: TGTGCCAGCAGCCAATATGGGGGAGGAGAGACCCAGTACTTC. Translation gives CASSQYGGGETQYF.